Sequencing of this T cell receptor (beta chain) was carried out in a study of blood T cell repertoires in COVID-19. Looking at the study overall: Whether acute or convalescent, the COVID-19 samples came from the United States, Italy and Spain.

The CDR3 spans 16 residues. The germline V and J ends were trimmed by 5 bases and 6 bases, with 21 bases remaining between them. Germline loops: CDR1 SGHVS, CDR2 FQNEAQ. Method: immunoSEQ multiplex PCR; TCRdb's copy keeps in-frame clones and lacks some. The data contain about 220,000 clones, 82% of them seen just once; the ten biggest clones take up 3% to 4%. Participants were aged about 18 to 100 years from roughly 25 US areas. Grouping used clinical history reported by participants in a survey and questionnaire. The TCR comes from a woman between 55 and 75 years old who had recovered from COVID-19. What was sequenced was PBMCs or T cells enriched from blood (not recorded which). The J gene is TRBJ2-3, the V gene TRBV7-8, with a possible D match to TRBD2 (5 bases). As DNA, the CDR3 is TGTGCCAGCAGCCCAGAGGGAGTCTTACTGTCGGATACGCAGTATTTT. It encodes CASSPEGVLLSDTQYF.